This TCR beta chain was observed in a study of blood T cell repertoires in COVID-19. Study-wide context: There were acute and convalescent COVID-19 samples, and they came from the United States, Italy and Spain. Sources were T cells, B-cell-depleted T cells, or PBMCs; the material itself was cDNA or gDNA.

Under the authors' procedure: Amplifying reference gene primers gave estimates of nucleated cell counts. The assay was immunoSEQ multiplex PCR, and TCRdb's table has in-frame clones only and misses some. Clone size and the V and J calls come from that table; the DNA yielded D and trimming. The sample shows fewer than 90,000 clones, about three quarters of them seen only once. The V gene lost 4 bases and the J gene lost 5 bases, with 9 bases spanning the gap. Germline lookup yields CDR1 MNHEY and CDR2 SMNVEV (reference sequence). This CDR3 comprises 14 residues. Sequencing was carried out using peripheral blood. The V and J genes are TRBV27 and TRBJ2-6; perhaps TRBD1 as D (5 bases). The sequence was collected from a human donor in a cohort sampled during active COVID-19. The CDR3: CASSSYRRANVLTF. CDR3 DNA sequence: TGTGCCAGCAGTTCTTACAGGAGGGCCAACGTCCTGACTTTC.